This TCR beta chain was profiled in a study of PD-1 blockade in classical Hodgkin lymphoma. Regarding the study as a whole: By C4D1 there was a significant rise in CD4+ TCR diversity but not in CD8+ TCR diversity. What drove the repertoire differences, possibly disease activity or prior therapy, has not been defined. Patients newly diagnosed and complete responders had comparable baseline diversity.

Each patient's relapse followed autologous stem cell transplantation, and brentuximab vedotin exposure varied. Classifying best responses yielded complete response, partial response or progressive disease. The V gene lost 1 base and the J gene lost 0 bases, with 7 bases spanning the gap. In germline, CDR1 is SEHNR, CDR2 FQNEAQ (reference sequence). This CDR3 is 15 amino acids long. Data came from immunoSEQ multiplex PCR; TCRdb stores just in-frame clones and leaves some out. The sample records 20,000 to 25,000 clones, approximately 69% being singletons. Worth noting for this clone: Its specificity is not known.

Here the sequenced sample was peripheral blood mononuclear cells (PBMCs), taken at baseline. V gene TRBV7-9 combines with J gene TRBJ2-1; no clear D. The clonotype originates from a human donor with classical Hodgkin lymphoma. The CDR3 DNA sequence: TGTGCCAGCAGCTTAGGTGCAAGCTCCTACAATGAGCAGTTCTTC. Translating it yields CASSLGASSYNEQFF. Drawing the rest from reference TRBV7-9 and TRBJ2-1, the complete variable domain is DTGVSQNPRHKITKRGQNVTFRCDPISEHNRLYWYRQTLGQGPEFLTYFQNEAQLEKSRLLSDRFSAERPKGSFSTLEIQRTEQGDSAMYLCASSLGASSYNEQFFGPGTRLTVL.